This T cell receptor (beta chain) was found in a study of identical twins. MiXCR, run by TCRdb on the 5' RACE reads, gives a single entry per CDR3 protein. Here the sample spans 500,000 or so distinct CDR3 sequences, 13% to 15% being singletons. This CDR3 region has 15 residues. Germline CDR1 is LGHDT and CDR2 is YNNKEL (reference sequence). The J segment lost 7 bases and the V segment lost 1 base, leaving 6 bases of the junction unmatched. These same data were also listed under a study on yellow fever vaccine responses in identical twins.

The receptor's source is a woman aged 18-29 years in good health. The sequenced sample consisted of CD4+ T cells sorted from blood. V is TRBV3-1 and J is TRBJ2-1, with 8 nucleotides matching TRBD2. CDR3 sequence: CASSQGLARGNEQFF. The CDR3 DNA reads TGTGCCAGCAGCCAAGGACTAGCGCGAGGGAATGAGCAGTTCTTC.